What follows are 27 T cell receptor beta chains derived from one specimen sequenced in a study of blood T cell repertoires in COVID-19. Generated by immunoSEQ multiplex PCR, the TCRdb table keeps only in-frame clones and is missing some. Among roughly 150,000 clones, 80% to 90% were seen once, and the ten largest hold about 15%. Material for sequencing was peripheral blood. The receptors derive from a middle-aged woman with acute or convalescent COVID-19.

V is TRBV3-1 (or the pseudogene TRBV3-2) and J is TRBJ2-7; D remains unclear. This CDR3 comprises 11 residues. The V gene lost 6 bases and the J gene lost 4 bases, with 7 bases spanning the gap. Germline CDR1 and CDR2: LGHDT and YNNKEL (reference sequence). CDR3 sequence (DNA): TGTGCCAGCAGTCTGTCGTACGAGCAGTACTTC. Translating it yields CASSLSYEQYF.

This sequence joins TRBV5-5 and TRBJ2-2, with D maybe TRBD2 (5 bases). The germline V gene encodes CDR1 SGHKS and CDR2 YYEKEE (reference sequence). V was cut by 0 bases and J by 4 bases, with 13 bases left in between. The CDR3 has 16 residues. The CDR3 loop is CASSLAIFAGTGELFF. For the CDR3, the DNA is TGTGCCAGCAGCTTGGCAATCTTCGCGGGCACCGGGGAGCTGTTTTTT.

The CDR3 reads CASSPVGGPEAQYF. DNA of the CDR3: TGTGCCAGCAGCCCCGTAGGGGGCCCTGAAGCCCAGTACTTC. The J gene is TRBJ2-5, the V gene TRBV11-2; TRBD1 aligns across 7 bases. Trimming at V came to 5 bases and at J to 9 bases, leaving 12 bases not matched to a gene. The CDR3 is 14 amino acids. Germline-derived CDR1 and CDR2 are SGHAT and FQNNGV.

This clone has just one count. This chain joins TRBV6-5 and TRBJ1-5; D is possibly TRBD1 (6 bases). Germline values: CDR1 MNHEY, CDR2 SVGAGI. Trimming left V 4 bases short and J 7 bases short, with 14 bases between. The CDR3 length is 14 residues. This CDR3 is CASSWGGPEQPQHF. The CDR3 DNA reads TGTGCCAGCAGTTGGGGGGGGCCGGAGCAGCCCCAGCATTTT.

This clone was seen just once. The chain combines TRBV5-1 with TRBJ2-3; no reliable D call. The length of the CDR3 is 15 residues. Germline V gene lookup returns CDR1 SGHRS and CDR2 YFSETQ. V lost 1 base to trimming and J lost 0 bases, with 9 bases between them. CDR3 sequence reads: CASSLRSQSTDTQYF. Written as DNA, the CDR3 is TGCGCCAGCAGCTTGCGGAGCCAGAGCACAGATACGCAGTATTTT. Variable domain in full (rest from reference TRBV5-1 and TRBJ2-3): KAGVTQTPRYLIKTRGQQVTLSCSPISGHRSVSWYQQTPGQGLQFLFEYFSETQRNKGNFPGRFSGRQFSNSRSEMNVSTLELGDSALYLCASSLRSQSTDTQYFGPGTRLTVL.

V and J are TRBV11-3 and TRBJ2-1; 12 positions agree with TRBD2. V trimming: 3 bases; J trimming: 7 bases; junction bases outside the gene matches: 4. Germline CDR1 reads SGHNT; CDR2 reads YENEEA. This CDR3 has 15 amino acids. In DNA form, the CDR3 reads TGTGCCAGCAGCTTGACTAGCGGGAGTCCTAATGAGCAGTTCTTC. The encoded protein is CASSLTSGSPNEQFF.

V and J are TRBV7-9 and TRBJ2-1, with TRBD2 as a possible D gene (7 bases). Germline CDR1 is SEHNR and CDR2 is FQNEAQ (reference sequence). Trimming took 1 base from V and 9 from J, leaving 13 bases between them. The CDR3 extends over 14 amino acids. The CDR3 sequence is CASSLGGGDREQFF. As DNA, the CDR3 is TGTGCCAGCAGCTTAGGAGGGGGGGATCGTGAGCAGTTCTTC.

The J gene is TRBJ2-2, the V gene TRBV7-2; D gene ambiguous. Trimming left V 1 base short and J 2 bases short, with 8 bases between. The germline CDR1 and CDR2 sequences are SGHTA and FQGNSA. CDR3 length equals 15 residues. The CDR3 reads CASSLGAANTGELFF. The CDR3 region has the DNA TGTGCCAGCAGCTTAGGTGCGGCAAACACCGGGGAGCTGTTTTTT. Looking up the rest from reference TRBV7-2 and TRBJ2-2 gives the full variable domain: GAGVSQSPSNKVTEKGKDVELRCDPISGHTALYWYRQSLGQGLEFLIYFQGNSAPDKSGLPSDRFSAERTGGSVSTLTIQRTQQEDSAVYLCASSLGAANTGELFFGEGSRLTVL.

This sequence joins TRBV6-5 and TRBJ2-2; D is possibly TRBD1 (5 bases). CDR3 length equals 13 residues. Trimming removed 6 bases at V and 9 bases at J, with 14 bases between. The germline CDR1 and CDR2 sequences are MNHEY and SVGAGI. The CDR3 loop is CASSRNQGRELFF. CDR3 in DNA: TGTGCCAGCAGCCGTAACCAGGGCCGGGAGCTGTTTTTT.

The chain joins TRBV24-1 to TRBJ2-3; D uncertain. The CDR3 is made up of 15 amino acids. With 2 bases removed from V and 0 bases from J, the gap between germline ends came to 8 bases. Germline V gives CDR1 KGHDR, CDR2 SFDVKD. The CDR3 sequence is CATSDSVSSTDTQYF. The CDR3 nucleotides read TGTGCCACCAGTGATTCTGTGTCTAGCACAGATACGCAGTATTTT.

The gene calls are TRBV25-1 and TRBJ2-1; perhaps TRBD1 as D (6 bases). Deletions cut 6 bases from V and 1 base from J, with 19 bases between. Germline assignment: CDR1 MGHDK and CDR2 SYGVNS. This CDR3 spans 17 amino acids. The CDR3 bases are TGTGCCAGCAGCGCCCGAGGACGGACAGCTTCCTACAATGAGCAGTTCTTC. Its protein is CASSARGRTASYNEQFF.

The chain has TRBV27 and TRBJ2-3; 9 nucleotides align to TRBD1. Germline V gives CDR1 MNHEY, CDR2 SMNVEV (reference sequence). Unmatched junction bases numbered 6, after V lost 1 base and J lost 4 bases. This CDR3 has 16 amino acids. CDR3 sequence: CASSLLMTGGADTQYF. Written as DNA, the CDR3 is TGTGCCAGCAGTTTATTAATGACAGGGGGTGCAGATACGCAGTATTTT.

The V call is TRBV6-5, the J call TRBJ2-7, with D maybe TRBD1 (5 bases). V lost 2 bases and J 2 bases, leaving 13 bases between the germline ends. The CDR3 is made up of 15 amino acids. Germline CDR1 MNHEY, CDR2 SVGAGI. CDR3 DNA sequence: TGTGCCAGCAGTTACCTACCCACAGGTACCTACGAGCAGTACTTC. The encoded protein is CASSYLPTGTYEQYF.

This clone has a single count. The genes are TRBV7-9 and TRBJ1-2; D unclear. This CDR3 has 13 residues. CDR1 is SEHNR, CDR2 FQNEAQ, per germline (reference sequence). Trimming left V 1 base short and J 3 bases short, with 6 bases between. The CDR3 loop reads CASSLGQDYGYTF. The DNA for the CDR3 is TGTGCCAGCAGCTTAGGGCAGGACTATGGCTACACCTTC.

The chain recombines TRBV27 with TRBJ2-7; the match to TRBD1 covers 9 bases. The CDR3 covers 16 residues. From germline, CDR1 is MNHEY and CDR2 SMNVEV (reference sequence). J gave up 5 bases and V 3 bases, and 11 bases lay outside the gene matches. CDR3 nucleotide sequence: TGTGCCAGCAGTTTTGGAACCGGGACAGGGTCTGACGAGCAGTACTTC. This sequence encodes CASSFGTGTGSDEQYF.

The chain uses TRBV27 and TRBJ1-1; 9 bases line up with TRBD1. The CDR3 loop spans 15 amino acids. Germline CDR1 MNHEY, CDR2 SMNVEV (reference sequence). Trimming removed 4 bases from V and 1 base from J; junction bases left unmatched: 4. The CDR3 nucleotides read TGTGCCAGCAGTTCGCCGGGACAGGGGAACACTGAAGCTTTCTTT. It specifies CASSSPGQGNTEAFF.

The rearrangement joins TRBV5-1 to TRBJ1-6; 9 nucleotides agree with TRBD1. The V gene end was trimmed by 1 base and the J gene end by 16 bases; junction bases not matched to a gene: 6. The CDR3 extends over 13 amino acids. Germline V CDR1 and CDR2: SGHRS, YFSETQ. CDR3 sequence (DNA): TGCGCCAGCAGCTTGAGCATGGGACAGGGACTCCACTTT. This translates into CASSLSMGQGLHF.

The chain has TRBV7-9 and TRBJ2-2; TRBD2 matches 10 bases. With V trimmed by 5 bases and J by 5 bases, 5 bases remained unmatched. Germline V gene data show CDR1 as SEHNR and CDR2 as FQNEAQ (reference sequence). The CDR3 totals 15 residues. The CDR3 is CASSITSGVTGELFF. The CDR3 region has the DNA TGTGCCAGCAGCATCACTAGCGGGGTAACCGGGGAGCTGTTTTTT.

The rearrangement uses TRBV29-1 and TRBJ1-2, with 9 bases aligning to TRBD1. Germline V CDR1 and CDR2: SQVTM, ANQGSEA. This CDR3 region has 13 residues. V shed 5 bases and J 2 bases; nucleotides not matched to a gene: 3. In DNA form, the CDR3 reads TGCAGCGTTACCGGACAGGGGAACTATGGCTACACCTTC. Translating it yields CSVTGQGNYGYTF.

This CDR3 reads CSVEDVSLVGIQYF. The CDR3 DNA follows: TGCAGCGTTGAAGATGTTTCACTAGTTGGCATTCAGTACTTC. V and J are TRBV29-1 and TRBJ2-4, with D possibly TRBD2 on 5 matching bases. The CDR3 has 14 amino acids. Germline loops: CDR1 SQVTM, CDR2 ANQGSEA. The germline V and J ends were trimmed by 0 bases and 9 bases, with 15 bases remaining between them.

The CDR3 region is CASRGEGGSYEQYF. The CDR3 DNA is TGTGCCAGCAGAGGGGAGGGAGGGTCTTACGAGCAGTACTTC. The rearrangement joins TRBV2 to TRBJ2-7; 7 bases match TRBD2. CDR1 SNHLY and CDR2 FYNNEI come from the germline V gene. The CDR3 covers 14 residues. J was trimmed by 4 bases and V by 6 bases; bases with no gene match: 9.

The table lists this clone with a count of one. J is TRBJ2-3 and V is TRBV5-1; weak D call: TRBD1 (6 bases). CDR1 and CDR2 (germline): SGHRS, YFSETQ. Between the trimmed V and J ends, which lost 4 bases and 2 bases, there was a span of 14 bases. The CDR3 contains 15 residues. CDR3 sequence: CASSLSDSPTDTQYF. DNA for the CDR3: TGCGCCAGCAGCCTTTCGGACAGTCCCACAGATACGCAGTATTTT.

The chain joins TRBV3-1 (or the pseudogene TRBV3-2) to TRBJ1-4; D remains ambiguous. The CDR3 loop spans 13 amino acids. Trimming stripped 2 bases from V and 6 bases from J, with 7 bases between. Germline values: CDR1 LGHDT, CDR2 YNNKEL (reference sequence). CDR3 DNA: TGTGCCAGCAGCCAAATGCAGTATGAAAAACTGTTTTTT. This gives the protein CASSQMQYEKLFF.

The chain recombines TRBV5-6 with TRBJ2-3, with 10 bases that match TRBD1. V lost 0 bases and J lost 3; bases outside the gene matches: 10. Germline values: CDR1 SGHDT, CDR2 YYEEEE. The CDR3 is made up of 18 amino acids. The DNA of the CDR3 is TGTGCCAGCAGCTTGGACTTTAGGACAGGGGGAACTACAGATACGCAGTATTTT. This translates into CASSLDFRTGGTTDTQYF.

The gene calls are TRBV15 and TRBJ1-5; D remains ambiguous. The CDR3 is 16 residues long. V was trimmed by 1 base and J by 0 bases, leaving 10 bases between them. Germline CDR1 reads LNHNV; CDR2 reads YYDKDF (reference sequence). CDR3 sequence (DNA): TGTGCCACCAGCAGAGCCAGGCTAAATAGCAATCAGCCCCAGCATTTT. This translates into CATSRARLNSNQPQHF.

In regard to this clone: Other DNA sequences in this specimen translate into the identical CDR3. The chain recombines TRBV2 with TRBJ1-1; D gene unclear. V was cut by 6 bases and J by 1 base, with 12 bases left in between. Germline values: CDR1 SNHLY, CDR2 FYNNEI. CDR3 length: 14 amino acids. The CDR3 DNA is TGTGCCAGCAGCGGCGGGCTGTCGAACACTGAAGCTTTCTTT. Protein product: CASSGGLSNTEAFF.

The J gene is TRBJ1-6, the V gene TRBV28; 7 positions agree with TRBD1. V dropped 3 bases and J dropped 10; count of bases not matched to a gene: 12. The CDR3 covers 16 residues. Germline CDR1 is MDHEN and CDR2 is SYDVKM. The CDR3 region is CASSFGPGQILSPLHF. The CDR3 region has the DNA TGTGCCAGCAGTTTCGGGCCGGGACAGATCTTATCACCCCTCCACTTT. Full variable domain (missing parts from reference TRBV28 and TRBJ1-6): DVKVTQSSRYLVKRTGEKVFLECVQDMDHENMFWYRQDPGLGLRLIYFSYDVKMKEKGDIPEGYSVSREKKERFSLILESASTNQTSMYLCASSFGPGQILSPLHFGNGTRLTVT.